This T cell receptor beta chain was documented in a study of cytomegalovirus exposure and HLA in healthy donors. Study-level results: Reportedly, a later analysis found an Asian-associated ancestry cluster had fewer N-insertions than the roughly 700-donor mean.

The germline V and J ends were trimmed by 3 bases and 4 bases, with 12 bases remaining between them. The CDR3 runs 14 residues. From germline, CDR1 is SNHLY and CDR2 FYNNEI. Worth noting for this clone: Its target is unknown.

This PCR relied on a set of 60 Vbeta primers and 13 Jbeta primers. The table came from immunoSEQ multiplex PCR; TCRdb's copy has only in-frame clones and leaves some out. The sample includes fewer than 120,000 clones, around 88% of them seen just once. There were likely unrecorded immune exposures, though donors were nominally healthy when sampled. This sequence joins TRBV2 and TRBJ2-5; TRBD2 might be the D (7 bases). Sequencing used PBMCs. The receptor's source is a man in his forties in good health and CMV-seronegative. CDR3 in amino acids: CASSDRGAGETQYF. CDR3 sequence (DNA): TGTGCCAGCAGTGACCGGGGGGCAGGAGAGACCCAGTACTTC.